The 25 T cell receptor beta chains below were found in one sample sequenced in a study of blood T cell repertoires in COVID-19. Sequenced by immunoSEQ multiplex PCR; TCRdb stores in-frame clones only, minus some. Here the sample spans 310,000 or so clones, approximately 87% being singletons. The sequencing sample was made of peripheral blood. The receptors were gathered from a woman in her 50s with active or convalescent COVID-19.

This rearrangement joins TRBV7-3 to TRBJ2-3; 10 positions agree with TRBD1. Germline V gene lookup returns CDR1 SGHTA and CDR2 FQGTGA. V shed 10 bases and J 4 bases; nucleotides not matched to a gene: 5. There are 13 residues in the CDR3. The CDR3 region has the DNA TGTGCCACCGGACAGGGGGAGTCAGATACGCAGTATTTT. This sequence encodes CATGQGESDTQYF. The whole variable domain, remainder taken from reference TRBV7-3 and TRBJ2-3, is GAGVSQTPSNKVTEKGKYVELRCDPISGHTALYWYRQSLGQGPEFLIYFQGTGAADDSGLPNDRFFAVRPEGSVSTLKIQRTERGDSAVYLCATGQGESDTQYFGPGTRLTVL.

The chain uses TRBV27 and TRBJ1-1, with a tentative D call TRBD1 (5 bases). Per the germline V gene, CDR1 is MNHEY and CDR2 is SMNVEV (reference sequence). The V end was cut by 5 bases, the J end by 0 bases, with 22 bases between. This CDR3 is built from 18 residues. The CDR3 here is CASSPTGGRRVLNTEAFF. DNA for the CDR3: TGTGCCAGCAGTCCAACTGGGGGGAGGAGGGTTTTGAACACTGAAGCTTTCTTT.

The chain links TRBV19 to TRBJ2-7; D gene ambiguous. The CDR3 extends over 15 amino acids. The V end was cut by 5 bases, the J end by 0 bases, with 14 bases between. CDR1 is LNHDA and CDR2 is SQIVND in the germline V gene (reference sequence). This chain's CDR3 is CASSPRIFSSYEQYF. The CDR3 DNA sequence: TGTGCCAGTAGTCCTAGGATTTTTAGCTCCTACGAGCAGTACTTC.

This rearrangement joins TRBV10-3 to TRBJ2-2, with TRBD1 matching over 10 bases. J lost 5 bases, V lost 10 bases, and 7 bases had no gene match. The CDR3 consists of 14 residues. Germline V lookup: CDR1 ENHRY, CDR2 SYGVKD. CDR3 protein: CATTGTGETGELFF. CDR3 nucleotides: TGTGCCACCACCGGGACAGGGGAAACCGGGGAGCTGTTTTTT.

This clone was observed once. The V call is TRBV7-9, the J call TRBJ2-2; tentatively, D is TRBD1 (7 bases). The V end lost 8 bases, the J end lost 2 bases, and 12 bases lay between the germline ends. The germline V gene has CDR1 SEHNR and CDR2 FQNEAQ (reference sequence). The CDR3 consists of 14 residues. The CDR3 bases are TGTGCCAGCCGTCAGGGGGGTAACACCGGGGAGCTGTTTTTT. Its translation is CASRQGGNTGELFF.

This chain joins TRBV4-2 and TRBJ1-2; D is perhaps TRBD1 (6 bases). The V gene lost 1 base and the J gene lost 7 bases, with 19 bases spanning the gap. This CDR3 comprises 16 residues. Germline V gene data show CDR1 as LGHNA and CDR2 as YNFKEQ. As DNA, the CDR3 is TGTGCCAGCAGCCAAGGGGCAGGGGCGCTAATGGGTGGCTACACCTTC. Translated, it gives CASSQGAGALMGGYTF.

This sequence joins TRBV19 and TRBJ1-1; D is ambiguous. The CDR3 length is 14 residues. With 1 base removed from V and 5 bases from J, the gap between germline ends came to 11 bases. Looked up from germline, CDR1 is LNHDA and CDR2 is SQIVND (reference sequence). The CDR3 DNA follows: TGTGCCAGTAGTATAGGACTTACGGGTACTGAAGCTTTCTTT. Encoded protein: CASSIGLTGTEAFF.

The V gene is TRBV19, the J gene TRBJ2-6, with a possible D match to TRBD1 (6 bases). Per the germline V gene, CDR1 is LNHDA and CDR2 is SQIVND (reference sequence). V lost 5 bases and J 1 base, leaving 9 bases between the germline ends. CDR3 size: 15 residues. The CDR3 nucleotides read TGTGCCAGTAGTTATACAGGGTCTGGGGCCAACGTCCTGACTTTC. Protein product: CASSYTGSGANVLTF.

This clone has a single count. This chain connects TRBV29-1 to TRBJ1-1; 8 bases are shared with TRBD1. Germline V gene data show CDR1 as SQVTM and CDR2 as ANQGSEA. This CDR3 is built from 15 residues. V gave up 7 bases and J gave up 2 bases; unmatched junction bases: 12. The CDR3 sequence is CSGRNRQGYNTEAFF. The DNA for the CDR3 is TGCAGCGGCCGGAACAGACAGGGGTACAACACTGAAGCTTTCTTT.

The chain combines TRBV24-1 with TRBJ2-1; the D is unclear. CDR3 size: 15 residues. From germline, CDR1 is KGHDR and CDR2 SFDVKD. Trimming shortened V by 1 base and J by 1 base, and 7 bases separated the two germline ends. The CDR3 DNA sequence: TGTGCCACCAGTGATTTCAGGCGTTCCTACAATGAGCAGTTCTTC. Its protein product is CATSDFRRSYNEQFF.

V is TRBV11-3 and J is TRBJ2-2; the match to TRBD2 covers 9 bases. V lost 5 bases and J lost 7; bases outside the gene matches: 11. Germline loops: CDR1 SGHNT, CDR2 YENEEA. The length of the CDR3 is 16 residues. CDR3 sequence (DNA): TGTGCCAGCAGCACGAGAGCGGGAGGAATTGGCGGGGAGCTGTTTTTT. Protein product: CASSTRAGGIGGELFF.

This clone was observed a single time. The chain employs TRBV19 and TRBJ1-1; possible D gene TRBD1, 6 bases. Germline CDR1 and CDR2: LNHDA and SQIVND (reference sequence). V was clipped by 0 bases and J by 5 bases, with 10 bases between them. This CDR3 is 14 amino acids long. CDR3 loop: CASSIEDRGTEAFF. As DNA, the CDR3 is TGTGCCAGTAGTATAGAGGACAGAGGAACTGAAGCTTTCTTT.

This clone was detected only a few times. The genes are TRBV2 and TRBJ2-7, with 7 bases lining up with TRBD1. The V and J ends lost 7 bases and 2 bases, in that order; junction bases with no gene match: 5. The CDR3 is 13 amino acids. Germline assignment: CDR1 SNHLY and CDR2 FYNNEI. Here the CDR3 DNA reads TGTGCCAGCACCCGGGACAGAGCCTACGAGCAGTACTTC. It specifies CASTRDRAYEQYF. Drawing the rest from reference TRBV2 and TRBJ2-7, the complete variable domain is EPEVTQTPSHQVTQMGQEVILRCVPISNHLYFYWYRQILGQKVEFLVSFYNNEISEKSEIFDDQFSVERPDGSNFTLKIRSTKLEDSAMYFCASTRDRAYEQYFGPGTRLTVT.

The chain combines TRBV30 with TRBJ2-2; maybe TRBD2 (6 bases). Trimming stripped 0 bases from V and 6 bases from J, with 14 bases between. CDR1 GTSNPN and CDR2 SVGIG come from the germline V gene (reference sequence). CDR3 length equals 15 residues. CDR3 DNA sequence: TGTGCCTGGAGTGTCGGGCCTAGCGTCTCCGGGGAGCTGTTTTTT. Amino acid sequence: CAWSVGPSVSGELFF.

This chain joins TRBV4-2 and TRBJ2-1, with 10 bases matching TRBD1. In germline, CDR1 is LGHNA, CDR2 YNFKEQ. CDR3 length: 16 amino acids. V was clipped by 1 base and J by 7 bases; unmatched bases: 7. This CDR3 is CASSQVDRGIVNEQFF. CDR3 nucleotide sequence: TGTGCCAGCAGCCAAGTGGACAGGGGGATTGTTAATGAGCAGTTCTTC.

This clone was seen once. This sequence joins TRBV5-4 and TRBJ1-1; a possible D gene is TRBD1 (5 bases). The CDR3 is 14 residues long. Trimming cost V 4 bases and J 5 bases, with 15 bases left between them. The germline V gene has CDR1 SGHNT and CDR2 YYREEE (reference sequence). CDR3 sequence (DNA): TGTGCCAGCAGCCCCCAGGGCGGTGGGACTGAAGCTTTCTTT. This encodes CASSPQGGGTEAFF.

The CDR3 region has the DNA TGTGCCAGCAGCCATAGCTTCCCCTACAATGAGCAGTTCTTC. It encodes CASSHSFPYNEQFF. The rearrangement uses TRBV14 and TRBJ2-1; D is uncertain. The V gene's germline CDR1 is SGHDN and CDR2 FVKESK. CDR3 size: 14 residues. Trimming took 3 bases from V and 2 from J, leaving 8 bases between them.

The rearrangement uses TRBV5-1 and TRBJ2-3; D may be TRBD2 (5 bases). CDR1 and CDR2 (germline): SGHRS, YFSETQ. The CDR3 has 13 amino acids. V dropped 4 bases and J dropped 6 bases, with 12 bases sitting between them. The CDR3 bases are TGCGCCAGCAGCCAAAGTAGCGTGGATACGCAGTATTTT. Its protein product is CASSQSSVDTQYF.

This chain links TRBV4-1 with TRBJ1-6, with D maybe TRBD1 (6 bases). The CDR3 contains 17 residues. Trimming left V 4 bases short and J 6 bases short, with 19 bases between. The V gene's germline CDR1 is MGHRA and CDR2 YSYEKL. The CDR3 spells CASSPLPGRQVNSPLHF. The CDR3 coding sequence is TGCGCCAGCAGCCCCCTACCCGGTAGACAGGTTAATTCACCCCTCCACTTT.

The chain is built from TRBV6-5 and TRBJ2-3; a possible D gene is TRBD2 (7 bases). Between the trimmed V and J ends, which lost 2 bases and 3 bases, there was a span of 15 bases. Germline V CDR1 and CDR2: MNHEY, SVGAGI. This CDR3 is built from 16 residues. CDR3 bases: TGTGCCAGCAGTTACACGGGGGGCCGCGGAACAGATACGCAGTATTTT. This encodes CASSYTGGRGTDTQYF.

The V and J genes are TRBV29-1 and TRBJ2-5; D not resolved. V dropped 4 bases and J dropped 2 bases, with 8 bases sitting between them. CDR3 length: 12 amino acids. Germline V gene sequence: CDR1 SQVTM, CDR2 ANQGSEA. CDR3 nucleotide sequence: TGCAGCGTTGTAGCCGTTCAAGAGACCCAGTACTTC. It is translated as CSVVAVQETQYF.

Written as DNA, the CDR3 is TGTGCCAGTATAGGACAGGGGAAGGCTAACTATGGCTACACCTTC. Translating it yields CASIGQGKANYGYTF. This rearrangement joins TRBV19 to TRBJ1-2; 9 bases fit TRBD1. This CDR3 is 15 amino acids long. CDR1 and CDR2 (germline): LNHDA, SQIVND (reference sequence). The J segment lost 0 bases and the V segment lost 7 bases, leaving 6 bases of the junction unmatched. The entire variable domain, with the rest obtained from reference TRBV19 and TRBJ1-2, is as follows: DGGITQSPKYLFRKEGQNVTLSCEQNLNHDAMYWYRQDPGQGLRLIYYSQIVNDFQKGDIAEGYSVSREKKESFPLTVTSAQKNPTAFYLCASIGQGKANYGYTFGSGTRLTVV.

This sequence joins TRBV9 and TRBJ1-3; 7 bases match TRBD1. The germline gives CDR1 SGDLS, CDR2 YYNGEE. The V segment lost 4 bases and the J segment 4 bases; nucleotides outside the gene matches: 11. The length of the CDR3 is 16 residues. CDR3 in amino acids: CASSTPPGQLGNTIYF. DNA of the CDR3: TGTGCCAGCAGCACCCCACCGGGACAGTTAGGAAACACCATATATTTT. The full variable domain, with the rest looked up from reference TRBV9 and TRBJ1-3, is DSGVTQTPKHLITATGQRVTLRCSPRSGDLSVYWYQQSLDQGLQFLIQYYNGEERAKGNILERFSAQQFPDLHSELNLSSLELGDSALYFCASSTPPGQLGNTIYFGEGSWLTVV.

This chain links TRBV6-5 with TRBJ2-3, with D uncertain. V lost 8 bases and J 0 bases, leaving 12 bases between the germline ends. The germline gives CDR1 MNHEY, CDR2 SVGAGI. The CDR3 has 14 amino acids. Here the CDR3 DNA reads TGTGCCAGCCAGTATAGCCCTAGCACAGATACGCAGTATTTT. Protein sequence: CASQYSPSTDTQYF.

The chain joins TRBV4-2 to TRBJ2-3; TRBD2 matches at 8 bases. The trim removed 0 bases at V and 0 bases at J, leaving 5 bases unmatched. Germline lookup yields CDR1 LGHNA and CDR2 YNFKEQ. The CDR3 consists of 17 residues. CDR3 DNA sequence: TGTGCCAGCAGCCAAGATCTTAGCGGGACTAGCACAGATACGCAGTATTTT. Protein: CASSQDLSGTSTDTQYF.